This is a list of T cell receptor beta chains from one sample in a study of T cells in Graves' hyperthyroidism and ophthalmopathy. MiXCR, applied by TCRdb to the multiplex PCR reads, yields one record per CDR3 protein. The data hold more than 300,000 distinct CDR3 sequences, with approximately 14% observed a single time. The sample taken for sequencing was blood. The receptor source for this set is a woman aged 25 to 45 with Graves' hyperthyroidism. Each CDR3 is given with its conserved first and last residue. Fields, in order: D gene, clone size, V gene, CDR3 protein. The D gene is left open where the match is weak. Only some rows state a clone size, as once, few, many or a class for expanded clones.

>NA|few|TRBV2
CASSDRDWGYGEQFF
>NA|many|TRBV28
CASRRAYEQYF
>TRBD1|NA|TRBV11-1
CASRPGDRGLGQPQHF
>TRBD1|NA|TRBV15
CATSTPPGQSYGYTF
>TRBD2|many|TRBV5-1
CATSRGLAVHQTSDNEQFF
>TRBD2|NA|TRBV29-1
CSAAGLAYEQYF
>NA|many|TRBV28
CASRQVKSNQPQHF
>NA|NA|TRBV12-3/TRBV12-4
CASSTDLYCEQYF
>TRBD1|many|TRBV20-1
CSARRLITGVLEETQYF
>TRBD2|few|TRBV20-1
CSARKLAANTGELFF
>NA|NA|TRBV2
CAGSVDREKLFF
>NA|many|TRBV7-2
CASSPTTAGTQYF
>NA|NA|TRBV5-5
CASSRRDYGANTGELFF
>NA|few|TRBV7-9
CASSLFGSWTDTQYF
>TRBD2|NA|TRBV3-1
CASSQRGLAGETQYF
>NA|few|TRBV6-5
CASSYGGGLEAFF
>NA|many|TRBV7-2
CASSPDAYEQYF
>TRBD2|NA|TRBV7-3
CASQASGGQETQYF
>TRBD1|few|TRBV4-3
CASSQEGQEPQYF
>NA|many|TRBV6-5
CASSYSAAKETQYF
>NA|many|TRBV2
CASSEEGVGTGELFF
>TRBD2|many|TRBV10-2
CASSEGTSGSEQYF
>NA|many|TRBV20-1
CSASSLTGGYNEQFF
>TRBD1|many|TRBV20-1
CSASDGYRGSGETQYF
>NA|NA|TRBV6-2/TRBV6-3
CASKPSREYYEQYF
>TRBD1|many|TRBV2
CASIRQGAKNIQYF
>TRBD2|NA|TRBV20-1
CSARDIPGLARLSSEQYF
>NA|NA|TRBV19
CADGLSGSSYEQYF
>NA|NA|TRBV19
CASRPGSALGEQYF
>TRBD1|NA|TRBV5-1
CASSRNRDRAYSNQPQHF
>NA|few|TRBV10-3
CAISESIRGRNSPLHF
>NA|many|TRBV20-1
CSARVGAGAGYGYTF
>TRBD1|many|TRBV28
CASSTRTGGLETQYF
>NA|few|TRBV29-1
CSVLDSARTDTQYF
>TRBD1|many|TRBV28
CASSSTGGSQPQHF
>NA|NA|TRBV3-1
CASSQKTASSGNTIYF